These 18 T cell receptor beta chains were sequenced from one sample in a study of T cells in localized non-small cell lung cancer. Only in-frame clones appear in the TCRdb table, and some are missing; sequencing was by immunoSEQ multiplex PCR. This table has about 46,000 clones, about 76% appearing once. Sequences were derived from peripheral blood mononuclear cells, sampled before any cancer treatment. These receptors were obtained from a man aged 35 to 69 with stage III lung adenocarcinoma.

This clone was picked up a small number of times. This rearrangement joins TRBV5-5 to TRBJ1-2; tentative D call: TRBD1 (5 bases). The V end was cut by 3 bases, the J end by 4 bases, with 10 bases between. CDR1 SGHKS and CDR2 YYEKEE come from the germline V gene (reference sequence). This CDR3 is built from 13 residues. CDR3 sequence (DNA): TGTGCCAGCAGCTCTCGGGGGGGCTATGGCTACACCTTC. Translated, it gives CASSSRGGYGYTF. Looking up the rest from reference TRBV5-5 and TRBJ1-2 gives the full variable domain: DAGVTQSPTHLIKTRGQQVTLRCSPISGHKSVSWYQQVLGQGPQFIFQYYEKEERGRGNFPDRFSARQFPNYSSELNVNALLLGDSALYLCASSSRGGYGYTFGSGTRLTVV.

The chain couples TRBV11-2 to TRBJ2-5; 10 nucleotides agree with TRBD2. Per germline, CDR1 SGHAT and CDR2 FQNNGV. The CDR3 has 18 residues. The junction had 13 bases not matched to a gene; V was cut back by 5 bases and J by 1 base. The CDR3 loop reads CASSQVHGLADFQETQYF. The DNA of the CDR3 is TGTGCCAGCAGCCAAGTTCATGGACTAGCGGACTTCCAAGAGACCCAGTACTTC.

This sequence joins TRBV9 and TRBJ2-5; D perhaps matches TRBD2 (6 bases). Trimming shortened V by 4 bases and J by 5 bases, and 18 bases separated the two germline ends. The CDR3 runs 15 residues. Germline CDR1 SGDLS, CDR2 YYNGEE. CDR3 amino acids: CASSFFGTPTETQYF. DNA of the CDR3: TGTGCCAGCAGCTTCTTCGGGACTCCCACTGAGACCCAGTACTTC.

V is TRBV12-5 and J is TRBJ2-1; a possible D gene is TRBD2 (6 bases). Germline CDR1 LGHNT, CDR2 FRNRAP. The CDR3 spans 13 residues. V dropped 6 bases and J dropped 4 bases, with 10 bases sitting between them. The CDR3 DNA follows: TGTGCTAGTGGAATAGCGGCGTACAATGAGCAGTTCTTC. Its protein is CASGIAAYNEQFF.

Details on this clone: At one end the junction does not follow the germline gene, possibly because of a read error. The chain uses TRBV6-6 and TRBJ2-2; no clear D gene. CDR1 is MNHNY and CDR2 is SVGAGI in the germline V gene (reference sequence). The CDR3 is 16 residues long. This chain's CDR3 is CASSHSLYQNTGELFF. The DNA of the CDR3 is TGTGCCAGCAGTCACTCCCTATACCAGAACACCGGGGAGCTGTTTTTT.

This chain links TRBV27 with TRBJ2-2; D remains unclear. The CDR3 sequence is 16 residues long. Germline V lookup: CDR1 MNHEY, CDR2 SMNVEV (reference sequence). V lost 0 bases to trimming and J lost 3 bases, with 11 bases between them. The CDR3 spells CASSLSVAAHTGELFF. For the CDR3, the DNA is TGTGCCAGCAGTTTATCCGTGGCAGCCCACACCGGGGAGCTGTTTTTT.

The rearrangement links TRBV7-7 to TRBJ2-5; 10 bases map to TRBD1. Germline V gene data show CDR1 as SSHAT and CDR2 as FNYEAQ (reference sequence). V shed 3 bases and J 1 base; nucleotides not matched to a gene: 2. This CDR3 comprises 15 residues. The CDR3 reads CASSFGQGVQETQYF. The CDR3 nucleotides are TGTGCCAGCAGCTTCGGACAGGGGGTCCAAGAGACCCAGTACTTC. Looking up the rest from reference TRBV7-7 and TRBJ2-5 gives the full variable domain: GAGVSQSPRYKVTKRGQDVTLRCDPISSHATLYWYQQALGQGPEFLTYFNYEAQPDKSGLPSDRFSAERPEGSISTLTIQRTEQRDSAMYRCASSFGQGVQETQYFGPGTRLLVL.

This chain connects TRBV5-4 to TRBJ1-2; D not certain. This CDR3 has 13 amino acids. Trimming shortened V by 0 bases and J by 3 bases, and 6 bases separated the two germline ends. Germline V gene lookup returns CDR1 SGHNT and CDR2 YYREEE (reference sequence). CDR3 amino acids: CASSLDSHYGYTF. CDR3 in DNA: TGTGCCAGCAGCTTGGATTCCCACTATGGCTACACCTTC.

V is TRBV7-6 and J is TRBJ2-7, with D possibly matching TRBD2 (5 bases). The germline gives CDR1 SGHVS, CDR2 FNYEAQ. CDR3 size: 15 residues. Trimming removed 2 bases at V and 4 bases at J, with 15 bases between. The CDR3, as DNA: TGTGCCAGCAGCTTAACCCCGACACTAGGATACGAGCAGTACTTC. It encodes CASSLTPTLGYEQYF.

The rearrangement links TRBV19 to TRBJ2-7; TRBD2 matches at 11 bases. This CDR3 has 14 residues. The germline gives CDR1 LNHDA, CDR2 SQIVND (reference sequence). V shed 9 bases and J 3 bases; nucleotides not matched to a gene: 7. CDR3 in amino acids: CASSPSGGLYEQYF. The CDR3 DNA follows: TGTGCCAGCAGCCCTAGCGGGGGGCTCTACGAGCAGTACTTC.

This chain uses TRBV9 with TRBJ2-7; tentative D call: TRBD1 (6 bases). The germline CDR1 and CDR2 sequences are SGDLS and YYNGEE. This CDR3 has 15 residues. Trimming removed 1 base at V and 2 bases at J, with 13 bases between. CDR3 in DNA: TGTGCCAGCAGCGTACAGGGGAACGGTGCCTACGAGCAGTACTTC. This gives the protein CASSVQGNGAYEQYF.

Regarding this clone: One end of the junction is discordant with germline, which a read error may explain. The V gene is TRBV6-5, the J gene TRBJ2-7, with D uncertain. Germline V gene sequence: CDR1 MNHEY, CDR2 SVGAGI. This CDR3 contains 13 residues. The CDR3: CASSYSYVQSQTF. The CDR3 coding sequence is TGTGCCAGCAGTTACTCGTACGTTCAGTCTCAAACGTTC.

The chain uses TRBV2 and TRBJ2-7; D is ambiguous. Trimming took 1 base from V and 0 from J, leaving 13 bases between them. The germline gives CDR1 SNHLY, CDR2 FYNNEI. CDR3 length equals 16 residues. The CDR3 region has the DNA TGTGCCAGCAGTGAAGGCCCCCGCAAGAGCTCCTACGAGCAGTACTTC. This gives the protein CASSEGPRKSSYEQYF.

The rearrangement joins TRBV5-1 to TRBJ2-1, with D uncertain. The germline V gene has CDR1 SGHRS and CDR2 YFSETQ. V dropped 3 bases and J dropped 5 bases, with 0 bases sitting between them. The CDR3 extends over 10 amino acids. This CDR3 reads CASSYNEQFF. In nucleotides, the CDR3 is TGCGCCAGCAGCTACAATGAGCAGTTCTTC.

The genes are TRBV4-1 and TRBJ2-5; D possibly corresponds to TRBD2 (7 bases). CDR3 size: 17 residues. Per the germline V gene, CDR1 is MGHRA and CDR2 is YSYEKL. V dropped 4 bases and J dropped 5 bases, with 23 bases sitting between them. In nucleotides, the CDR3 is TGCGCCAGCAGCCCGGGGCCCGAGGGGGGGGGCGGTGAGACCCAGTACTTC. It specifies CASSPGPEGGGGETQYF.

The V call is TRBV29-1, the J call TRBJ2-7, with TRBD1 matching 7 bases. The CDR3 runs to 13 residues. Trimming at V came to 7 bases and at J to 6 bases, leaving 12 bases not matched to a gene. The germline V gene has CDR1 SQVTM and CDR2 ANQGSEA. CDR3 sequence: CSALLGQAGEQYF. DNA for the CDR3: TGCAGCGCCCTTCTAGGACAGGCGGGCGAGCAGTACTTC.

This chain joins TRBV7-2 and TRBJ2-2; 8 bases align to TRBD1. Germline CDR1 SGHTA, CDR2 FQGNSA. The ends lost 3 bases at V and 9 bases at J; junction bases unmatched: 9. CDR3 length: 15 amino acids. CDR3 sequence: CASSLRDQGARELFF. The CDR3 region has the DNA TGTGCCAGCAGCTTGCGGGACCAGGGGGCGCGGGAGCTGTTTTTT.

V is TRBV6-1 and J is TRBJ2-1; a weak D match, TRBD1 (5 bases). V lost 2 bases and J 1 base, leaving 15 bases between the germline ends. This CDR3 contains 17 residues. Looked up from germline, CDR1 is MNHNS and CDR2 is SASEGT. The CDR3: CASSERTRIWSYNEQFF. DNA of the CDR3: TGTGCCAGCAGTGAAAGGACACGGATTTGGTCCTACAATGAGCAGTTCTTC.